This record covers a single T cell receptor (beta chain). The source of the sample is a study of blood T cell repertoires in COVID-19. The wider study: Collection of acute and convalescent COVID-19 samples took place in the United States, Italy and Spain. Sample material is recorded as cDNA or gDNA derived from T cells, B-cell-depleted T cells, or PBMCs.

Per the study methods: From reference gene primer amplification, estimates of nucleated cell counts were derived. The method was immunoSEQ multiplex PCR; TCRdb's version includes in-frame clones alone and lacks a portion of them. V, J and clone size derive from that table, while D and trimming were established from the DNA sequence. The sample has under 300,000 clones, 83% seen once. V was pared by 6 bases and J by 2 bases, with 11 bases between. Per the germline V gene, CDR1 is PRHDT and CDR2 is FYEKMQ (reference sequence). This CDR3 contains 13 residues. Sequenced: peripheral blood. This chain links TRBV13 with TRBJ2-7, with a weak D call TRBD1 (5 bases). The source of this sequence is a human donor in a cohort sampled during active COVID-19. DNA of the CDR3: TGTGCCAGCAGTAGGGGCTTCGCCTACGAGCAGTACTTC. It encodes CASSRGFAYEQYF. The full variable domain, with the rest looked up from reference TRBV13 and TRBJ2-7, is AAGVIQSPRHLIKEKRETATLKCYPIPRHDTVYWYQQGPGQDPQFLISFYEKMQSDKGSIPDRFSAQQFSDYHSELNMSSLELGDSALYFCASSRGFAYEQYFGPGTRLTVT.